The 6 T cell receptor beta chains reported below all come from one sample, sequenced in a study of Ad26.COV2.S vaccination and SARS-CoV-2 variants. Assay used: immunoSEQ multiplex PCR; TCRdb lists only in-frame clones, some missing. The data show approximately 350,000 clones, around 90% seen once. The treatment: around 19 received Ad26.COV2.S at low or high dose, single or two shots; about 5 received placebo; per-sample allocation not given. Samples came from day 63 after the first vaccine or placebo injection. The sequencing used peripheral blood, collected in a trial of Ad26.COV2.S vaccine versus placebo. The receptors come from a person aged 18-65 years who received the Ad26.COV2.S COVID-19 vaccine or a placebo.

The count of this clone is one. The CDR3 DNA reads TGTGCCAGCTCACCACGGGTAACGAACACTGAAGCTTTCTTT. This sequence encodes CASSPRVTNTEAFF. V and J are TRBV18 and TRBJ1-1; the D is unclear. Trimming took off 1 base at V and 1 base at J, with 7 bases between the two ends. This CDR3 is 14 amino acids long. Germline loops: CDR1 KGHSH, CDR2 LQKENI.

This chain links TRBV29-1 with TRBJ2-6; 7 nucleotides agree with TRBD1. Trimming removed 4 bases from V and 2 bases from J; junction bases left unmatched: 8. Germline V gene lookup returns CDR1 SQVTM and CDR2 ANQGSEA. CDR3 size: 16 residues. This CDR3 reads CSVVRYQGAGANVLTF. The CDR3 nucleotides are TGCAGCGTTGTCAGGTATCAGGGGGCTGGGGCCAACGTCCTGACTTTC.

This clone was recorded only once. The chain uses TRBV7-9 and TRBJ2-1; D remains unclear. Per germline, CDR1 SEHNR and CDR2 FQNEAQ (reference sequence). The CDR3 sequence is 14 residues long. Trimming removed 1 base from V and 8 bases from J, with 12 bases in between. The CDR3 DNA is TGTGCCAGCAGCTTAGAAGTAGGTCCGGATGAGCAGTTCTTC. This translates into CASSLEVGPDEQFF.

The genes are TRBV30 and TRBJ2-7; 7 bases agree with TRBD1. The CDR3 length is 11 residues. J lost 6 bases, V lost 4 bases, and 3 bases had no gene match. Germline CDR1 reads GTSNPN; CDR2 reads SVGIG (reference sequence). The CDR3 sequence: CAWTGGREQYF. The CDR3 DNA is TGTGCCTGGACAGGGGGTCGCGAGCAGTACTTC.

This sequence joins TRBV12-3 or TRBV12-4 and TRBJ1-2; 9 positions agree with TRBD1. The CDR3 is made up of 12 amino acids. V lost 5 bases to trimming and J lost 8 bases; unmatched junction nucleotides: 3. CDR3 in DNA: TGTGCCAGCAGTCTTGGGACAGGGGGCTACACCTTC. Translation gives CASSLGTGGYTF.

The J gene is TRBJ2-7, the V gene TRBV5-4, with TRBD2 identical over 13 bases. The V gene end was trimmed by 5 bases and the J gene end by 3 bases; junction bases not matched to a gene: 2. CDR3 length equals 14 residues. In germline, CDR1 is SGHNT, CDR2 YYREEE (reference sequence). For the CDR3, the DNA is TGTGCCAGCAGTACTAGCGGGGGGGACTACGAGCAGTACTTC. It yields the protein CASSTSGGDYEQYF. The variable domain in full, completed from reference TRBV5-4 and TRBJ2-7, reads ETGVTQSPTHLIKTRGQQVTLRCSSQSGHNTVSWYQQALGQGPQFIFQYYREEENGRGNFPPRFSGLQFPNYSSELNVNALELDDSALYLCASSTSGGDYEQYFGPGTRLTVT.